This T cell receptor (beta chain) stems from a study of blood T cell repertoires in COVID-19. Background on the study: The analysed material was cDNA or gDNA that came from T cells, B-cell-depleted T cells, or PBMCs.

Per germline, CDR1 SGHTA and CDR2 FQGTGA. The CDR3 totals 16 residues. V lost 5 bases to trimming and J lost 1 base; unmatched junction nucleotides: 6. The table came from immunoSEQ multiplex PCR; TCRdb's copy has only in-frame clones and leaves some out. This sample has about 190,000 clones; over 70% occur once, and the top ten carry roughly 17%. The receptor's source is a man between 60 and 75 years old with active or convalescent COVID-19. Sequencing was carried out using peripheral blood. V and J are TRBV7-3 and TRBJ2-2, with 8 bases that match TRBD1. CDR3 amino acids: CASSPGDRGNTGELFF. The CDR3, as DNA: TGTGCCAGCAGCCCTGGCGACAGGGGGAACACCGGGGAGCTGTTTTTT.